This record concerns one TCR beta chain sequence. Its matching antigen is unknown. The CDR3 is made up of 17 amino acids. Trimming removed 0 bases at V and 1 base at J, with 12 bases between. Germline values: CDR1 WNHNN, CDR2 SYGVQD (reference sequence). A single record per CDR3 protein comes from TCRdb applying MiXCR to the 5' RACE reads. The repertoire holds 1.5 million to 2 million distinct CDR3 sequences, with less than 40% as singletons. This sample is drawn from a study of identical twins. Findings and limits, study-wide: Cross-sectional statistics underpinned the conclusions; the same donors were not followed.

There were only healthy Caucasians among the donors. The chain joins TRBV10-1 to TRBJ2-2, with D possibly matching TRBD1 (5 bases). This TCR derives from a newborn girl in good health. Input material: cord blood. CDR3 bases: TGCGCCAGCAGTGAGTCAGTCCGGCAGGGGAACACCGGGGAGCTGTTTTTT. It specifies CASSESVRQGNTGELFF.